These T cell receptor beta chains were read from a single sample in a study of OX40 agonist ivuxolimab in advanced cancers. Some clones are missing from TCRdb's copy, which holds only in-frame ones; the method was immunoSEQ multiplex PCR. The sample has 84,000 or so clones; around nine tenths are singletons. This specimen consisted of CD4+ or CD8+ T cells sorted from blood, obtained in a trial of the OX40 agonist ivuxolimab. These receptors were collected from an adult with an advanced solid tumor such as melanoma, head and neck, liver or kidney cancer. Both conserved end residues are part of each CDR3. D genes are given only for firm matches. Rows give clone size only sometimes, using once, few, many, or a class for an expanded clone.

TRBD1	.	TRBJ1-1	TRBV27	TGTGCCAGCAGTTTAGGAGCGGGACAGGGGGCAGCTTTCTTT	CASSLGAGQGAAFF
.	once	TRBJ1-1	TRBV4-3	TGCGCCAGCAGTCAGAAGAAGGTTCGGCCCGGGAACACTGAAGCTTTCTTT	CASSQKKVRPGNTEAFF
.	.	TRBJ2-1	TRBV9	TGTGCCAGCAGCCCAATGGGTGGGTGGGATGAGCAGTTCTTC	CASSPMGGWDEQFF
.	.	TRBJ2-3	TRBV7-7	TGTGCTAGCAGCGCTACAGCCTACACAGATACGCAGTATTTT	CASSATAYTDTQYF
TRBD2	.	TRBJ2-5	TRBV7-2	TGTGCCAGCAGCTTCCCTAGCGGGGAGCGGGAGACCCAGTACTTC	CASSFPSGERETQYF
TRBD1	.	TRBJ2-1	TRBV27	TGTGCCAGCAGTTCATCCGGACAGGGGGACTACAATGAGCAGTTCTTC	CASSSSGQGDYNEQFF
.	.	TRBJ1-2	TRBV4-3	TGCGCCAGCAGCCAAGACGGGAGGGGTTCGGGAGGCTACACCTTC	CASSQDGRGSGGYTF
TRBD1	.	TRBJ1-5	TRBV11-2	TGTGCCAGCAGCCCGGGACAGCCAAATCAGCCCCAGCATTTT	CASSPGQPNQPQHF
.	.	TRBJ2-5	TRBV5-1	TGCGCCAGCAGGGGAACACCAGCTCAAGAGACCCAGTACTTC	CASRGTPAQETQYF
.	.	TRBJ2-6	TRBV7-9	TGTGCCAGCAGCTTCCATTCCTCTGGGGCCAACGTCCTGACTTTC	CASSFHSSGANVLTF
.	.	TRBJ1-6	TRBV7-9	TGTGCCAGCAGCGAAACGGATGAATCACCCCTCCACTTT	CASSETDESPLHF
.	.	TRBJ2-5	TRBV6-5	TGTGCCTCCATAGGGGGAGAGACCCAGTACTTC	CASIGGETQYF
.	.	TRBJ1-1	TRBV11-2	TGTGCCAGCAGCTTCGGGTATGACACTGAAGCTTTCTTT	CASSFGYDTEAFF
.	.	TRBJ2-2	TRBV7-2	TGTGCCAGCAGCTTAGTTTACTTCACCGGGGAGCTGTTTTTT	CASSLVYFTGELFF
.	.	TRBJ1-3	TRBV28	TGTGCCAGCAGCCGCGACAGTTTTCCCGGAAACACCATATATTTT	CASSRDSFPGNTIYF
TRBD1	.	TRBJ2-7	TRBV19	TGTGCCAGTAGTAGGGACAGCTCCTACGAGCAGTACTTC	CASSRDSSYEQYF
.	.	TRBJ1-3	TRBV5-1	TGCGCCAGCAGCTTGGGGATGACCTCCTCTGGAAACACCATATATTTT	CASSLGMTSSGNTIYF